A selection of T cell receptor beta chains follows, all from one sample in a study of T cell responses to AZD1222 COVID-19 vaccine. TCRdb's table, derived via immunoSEQ multiplex PCR, lists solely in-frame clones and lacks some. The sample includes 150,000 or so clones, approximately 91% of them seen just once. This sample comprised peripheral blood, obtained 28 days after the second AZD1222 dose. All receptors derive from an adult who received the AZD1222 COVID-19 vaccine. CDR3s include the opening cysteine and the closing phenylalanine or tryptophan. D genes are given only for firm matches. The size entry is marked missing in some rows and otherwise reads once, few, many or a size class.

J gene: TRBJ1-2; clone size: few; V gene: TRBV7-9; D gene: NA; CDR3 protein: CASSLGLTANIYGYTF; CDR3 DNA: TGTGCCAGCAGCTTAGGCCTCACAGCGAACATCTATGGCTACACCTTC
J gene: TRBJ2-6; clone size: NA; V gene: TRBV7-8; D gene: TRBD1; CDR3 protein: CASSSPRDRVPSGANVLTF; CDR3 DNA: TGTGCCAGCAGCTCCCCCCGGGACAGGGTCCCATCTGGGGCCAACGTCCTGACTTTC
J gene: TRBJ1-2; clone size: once; V gene: TRBV5-4; D gene: NA; CDR3 protein: CASSLVGREGYGYTF; CDR3 DNA: TGTGCCAGCAGCTTGGTCGGCAGGGAGGGCTATGGCTACACCTTC
J gene: TRBJ2-7; clone size: NA; V gene: TRBV7-7; D gene: TRBD2; CDR3 protein: CASSPQPSGLPGEQYF; CDR3 DNA: TGTGCCAGCAGCCCCCAGCCTAGCGGGCTCCCGGGGGAGCAGTACTTC
J gene: TRBJ1-5; clone size: few; V gene: TRBV5-1; D gene: NA; CDR3 protein: CASSLSGETQPQHF; CDR3 DNA: TGCGCCAGCAGCCTATCAGGGGAGACTCAGCCCCAGCATTTT
J gene: TRBJ1-4; clone size: once; V gene: TRBV4-3; D gene: NA; CDR3 protein: CASSQDPRGAATNEKLFF; CDR3 DNA: TGCGCCAGCAGCCAAGATCCGCGGGGCGCGGCAACTAATGAAAAACTGTTTTTT
J gene: TRBJ1-2; clone size: NA; V gene: TRBV27; D gene: NA; CDR3 protein: CASSSRRANYGYTF; CDR3 DNA: TGTGCCAGCAGCTCCCGGCGGGCTAACTATGGCTACACCTTC
J gene: TRBJ1-3; clone size: NA; V gene: TRBV6-6; D gene: NA; CDR3 protein: CASSPQRNTIYF; CDR3 DNA: TGTGCCAGCAGTCCACAGCGAAACACCATATATTTT
J gene: TRBJ2-7; clone size: NA; V gene: TRBV7-7; D gene: TRBD1; CDR3 protein: CASSLSGTGGGEQYF; CDR3 DNA: TGTGCCAGCAGCTTGTCCGGGACAGGGGGAGGCGAGCAGTACTTC
J gene: TRBJ2-5; clone size: NA; V gene: TRBV7-3; D gene: TRBD1; CDR3 protein: CASSKNRGAQETQYF; CDR3 DNA: TGTGCCAGCAGCAAAAACAGGGGGGCCCAAGAGACCCAGTACTTC
J gene: TRBJ2-3; clone size: NA; V gene: TRBV29-1; D gene: NA; CDR3 protein: CSVSPTSTDTQYF; CDR3 DNA: TGCAGCGTCTCTCCGACTAGCACAGATACGCAGTATTTT
J gene: TRBJ1-4; clone size: NA; V gene: TRBV5-4; D gene: TRBD1; CDR3 protein: CASSLGTGSEKLFF; CDR3 DNA: TGTGCCAGCAGCTTGGGGACAGGGAGTGAAAAACTGTTTTTT
J gene: TRBJ2-1; clone size: NA; V gene: TRBV18; D gene: NA; CDR3 protein: CASSPGQWSVEQFF; CDR3 DNA: TGTGCCAGCTCACCAGGACAGTGGAGCGTGGAGCAGTTCTTC
J gene: TRBJ2-1; clone size: NA; V gene: TRBV7-2; D gene: NA; CDR3 protein: CASSPGGLGSYNEQFF; CDR3 DNA: TGTGCCAGCAGCCCCGGGGGGCTAGGCTCCTACAATGAGCAGTTCTTC
J gene: TRBJ2-1; clone size: NA; V gene: TRBV11-3; D gene: NA; CDR3 protein: CASSYGERNEQFF; CDR3 DNA: TGTGCCAGCAGCTACGGGGAGCGCAATGAGCAGTTCTTC
J gene: TRBJ2-5; clone size: NA; V gene: TRBV6-1; D gene: NA; CDR3 protein: CASSEGIGQRQETQYF; CDR3 DNA: TGTGCCAGCAGTGAAGGAATTGGCCAGAGGCAAGAGACCCAGTACTTC
J gene: TRBJ2-1; clone size: once; V gene: TRBV2; D gene: NA; CDR3 protein: CASSEGGSSYNEQFF; CDR3 DNA: TGTGCCAGCAGTGAAGGGGGGAGCTCCTACAATGAGCAGTTCTTC
J gene: TRBJ2-7; clone size: NA; V gene: TRBV28; D gene: TRBD2; CDR3 protein: CASSLSPSGGTYEQYF; CDR3 DNA: TGTGCCAGCAGTTTATCCCCTAGCGGAGGAACCTACGAGCAGTACTTC
J gene: TRBJ1-2; clone size: NA; V gene: TRBV7-9; D gene: NA; CDR3 protein: CASSSDLRDVRGYTF; CDR3 DNA: TGTGCCAGCAGCTCTGACCTCCGGGACGTCAGAGGCTACACCTTC
J gene: TRBJ2-5; clone size: NA; V gene: TRBV18; D gene: NA; CDR3 protein: CASSLNSGAQETQYF; CDR3 DNA: TGTGCCAGCTCACTGAACTCGGGGGCGCAAGAGACCCAGTACTTC
J gene: TRBJ1-5; clone size: NA; V gene: TRBV27; D gene: NA; CDR3 protein: CASSLLGQPQHF; CDR3 DNA: TGTGCCAGCAGTTTACTTGGACAGCCCCAGCATTTT
J gene: TRBJ2-1; clone size: NA; V gene: TRBV27; D gene: TRBD2; CDR3 protein: CASASGLAGGVPYNEQFF; CDR3 DNA: TGTGCCAGCGCATCGGGACTAGCGGGAGGGGTGCCCTACAATGAGCAGTTCTTC
J gene: TRBJ1-2; clone size: NA; V gene: TRBV3-1/TRBV3-2; D gene: NA; CDR3 protein: CASSQNSEYYGYTF; CDR3 DNA: TGTGCCAGCAGCCAAAACAGCGAGTACTATGGCTACACCTTC
J gene: TRBJ2-7; clone size: NA; V gene: TRBV4-2; D gene: NA; CDR3 protein: CASSQAGGSYEQYF; CDR3 DNA: TGTGCCAGCAGCCAGGCCGGGGGCAGCTACGAGCAGTACTTC
J gene: TRBJ1-4; clone size: once; V gene: TRBV2; D gene: TRBD1; CDR3 protein: CAIQGARVNEKLFF; CDR3 DNA: TGTGCCATCCAGGGGGCACGCGTTAATGAAAAACTGTTTTTT
J gene: TRBJ2-3; clone size: once; V gene: TRBV9; D gene: TRBD2; CDR3 protein: CASSVVGLAGTRTDTQYF; CDR3 DNA: TGTGCCAGCAGCGTAGTGGGACTAGCGGGAACACGCACAGATACGCAGTATTTT
J gene: TRBJ1-6; clone size: few; V gene: TRBV19; D gene: NA; CDR3 protein: CASSIRNSPLHF; CDR3 DNA: TGTGCCAGTAGCATTAGGAATTCACCCCTCCACTTT
J gene: TRBJ1-2; clone size: once; V gene: TRBV6-5; D gene: NA; CDR3 protein: CASSPSETYGYTF; CDR3 DNA: TGTGCCAGCAGCCCGAGCGAGACCTATGGCTACACCTTC
J gene: TRBJ2-7; clone size: few; V gene: TRBV5-1; D gene: NA; CDR3 protein: CASSLWQNAYEQYF; CDR3 DNA: TGCGCCAGCAGCTTGTGGCAAAACGCCTACGAGCAGTACTTC
J gene: TRBJ2-5; clone size: NA; V gene: TRBV12-3/TRBV12-4; D gene: NA; CDR3 protein: CASSLRETQYF; CDR3 DNA: TGTGCCAGCAGTTTGAGGGAGACCCAGTACTTC
J gene: TRBJ1-2; clone size: NA; V gene: TRBV19; D gene: NA; CDR3 protein: CASSIGVTNYGYTF; CDR3 DNA: TGTGCCAGTAGTATCGGGGTGACTAACTATGGCTACACCTTC
J gene: TRBJ2-7; clone size: NA; V gene: TRBV28; D gene: NA; CDR3 protein: CASSLFSAESSYEQYF; CDR3 DNA: TGTGCCAGCAGTTTATTTTCGGCAGAGAGCTCCTACGAGCAGTACTTC
J gene: TRBJ2-7; clone size: NA; V gene: TRBV9; D gene: TRBD1; CDR3 protein: CASSPETGMNIDEQYF; CDR3 DNA: TGTGCCAGCAGCCCGGAGACAGGGATGAACATAGACGAGCAGTACTTC
J gene: TRBJ1-3; clone size: few; V gene: TRBV19; D gene: TRBD1; CDR3 protein: CASSLRDRGASGNTIYF; CDR3 DNA: TGTGCCAGTAGTCTACGGGACAGAGGGGCCTCTGGAAACACCATATATTTT
J gene: TRBJ1-6; clone size: NA; V gene: TRBV19; D gene: NA; CDR3 protein: CASDRDGNSPLHF; CDR3 DNA: TGTGCCAGTGACCGGGACGGAAATTCACCCCTCCACTTT
J gene: TRBJ2-5; clone size: NA; V gene: TRBV5-1; D gene: TRBD2; CDR3 protein: CASSLATSGRAQETQYF; CDR3 DNA: TGCGCCAGCAGCTTGGCAACTAGCGGGAGGGCCCAAGAGACCCAGTACTTC
J gene: TRBJ1-2; clone size: NA; V gene: TRBV18; D gene: NA; CDR3 protein: CASSPGVGYGYTF; CDR3 DNA: TGTGCCAGCTCACCAGGGGTAGGGTATGGCTACACCTTC
J gene: TRBJ1-2; clone size: NA; V gene: TRBV10-3; D gene: NA; CDR3 protein: CAISESPLQFLGGGYTF; CDR3 DNA: TGTGCCATCAGTGAGTCGCCCCTACAGTTCCTTGGGGGTGGCTACACCTTC
J gene: TRBJ1-4; clone size: NA; V gene: TRBV4-1; D gene: NA; CDR3 protein: CASSQVGGRDEKLFF; CDR3 DNA: TGCGCCAGCAGCCAAGTCGGGGGGCGAGATGAAAAACTGTTTTTT
J gene: TRBJ1-1; clone size: NA; V gene: TRBV13; D gene: NA; CDR3 protein: CASSYRDTKNTEAFF; CDR3 DNA: TGTGCCAGCAGTTACCGGGACACAAAGAACACTGAAGCTTTCTTT
J gene: TRBJ1-1; clone size: few; V gene: TRBV28; D gene: TRBD1; CDR3 protein: CASSSERTGRNTEAFF; CDR3 DNA: TGTGCCAGCAGTTCAGAACGGACAGGGAGAAACACTGAAGCTTTCTTT
J gene: TRBJ1-4; clone size: NA; V gene: TRBV15; D gene: NA; CDR3 protein: CATSRDYGQDEKLFF; CDR3 DNA: TGTGCCACCAGCAGAGATTACGGGCAAGACGAAAAACTGTTTTTT
J gene: TRBJ1-5; clone size: NA; V gene: TRBV19; D gene: NA; CDR3 protein: CASRGRDQPQHF; CDR3 DNA: TGTGCCAGTCGCGGGAGGGATCAGCCCCAGCATTTT
J gene: TRBJ1-1; clone size: few; V gene: TRBV3-1/TRBV3-2; D gene: NA; CDR3 protein: CASSHPAGVKREAFF; CDR3 DNA: TGTGCCAGCAGCCACCCGGCGGGGGTAAAGAGGGAAGCTTTCTTT
J gene: TRBJ2-1; clone size: NA; V gene: TRBV19; D gene: TRBD1; CDR3 protein: CASSLDRVRPNEQFF; CDR3 DNA: TGTGCCAGTAGCCTCGACAGGGTAAGGCCCAATGAGCAGTTCTTC
J gene: TRBJ2-2; clone size: once; V gene: TRBV5-4; D gene: TRBD2; CDR3 protein: CASSGTRSGELFF; CDR3 DNA: TGTGCCAGTTCAGGGACTAGGTCCGGGGAGCTGTTTTTT
J gene: TRBJ2-5; clone size: NA; V gene: TRBV7-9; D gene: NA; CDR3 protein: CASSPQRVTNAKETQYF; CDR3 DNA: TGTGCCAGCAGCCCCCAACGAGTTACTAACGCGAAAGAGACCCAGTACTTC
J gene: TRBJ2-5; clone size: NA; V gene: TRBV28; D gene: TRBD1; CDR3 protein: CASSRWGTGAGETQYF; CDR3 DNA: TGTGCCAGCAGCCGTTGGGGAACAGGGGCGGGAGAGACCCAGTACTTC
J gene: TRBJ2-3; clone size: NA; V gene: TRBV18; D gene: NA; CDR3 protein: CASSPPGWGGTDTQYF; CDR3 DNA: TGTGCCAGCTCACCACCGGGTTGGGGTGGCACAGATACGCAGTATTTT
J gene: TRBJ2-1; clone size: NA; V gene: TRBV28; D gene: NA; CDR3 protein: CASSLPFLLVNEQFF; CDR3 DNA: TGTGCCAGCAGTCTCCCTTTTTTGCTAGTGAATGAGCAGTTCTTC
J gene: TRBJ1-5; clone size: NA; V gene: TRBV2; D gene: TRBD1; CDR3 protein: CASRGRAGQGNSNQPQHF; CDR3 DNA: TGTGCCAGCAGGGGGCGCGCTGGACAGGGTAATAGCAATCAGCCCCAGCATTTT
J gene: TRBJ1-2; clone size: NA; V gene: TRBV5-1; D gene: NA; CDR3 protein: CASSPDGRVYPHYGYTF; CDR3 DNA: TGCGCCAGCAGCCCTGATGGGCGCGTATATCCCCACTATGGCTACACCTTC
J gene: TRBJ1-5; clone size: once; V gene: TRBV27; D gene: NA; CDR3 protein: CASSKAGTHDKPQHF; CDR3 DNA: TGTGCCAGCAGCAAAGCAGGGACACACGACAAGCCCCAGCATTTT